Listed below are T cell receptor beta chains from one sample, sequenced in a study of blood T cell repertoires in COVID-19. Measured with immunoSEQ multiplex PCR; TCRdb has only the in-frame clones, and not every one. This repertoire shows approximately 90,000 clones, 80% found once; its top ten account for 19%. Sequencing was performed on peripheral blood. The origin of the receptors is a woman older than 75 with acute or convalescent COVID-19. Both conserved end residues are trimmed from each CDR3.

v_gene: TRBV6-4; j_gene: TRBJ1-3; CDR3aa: ASSRQGGPSSGNTIY
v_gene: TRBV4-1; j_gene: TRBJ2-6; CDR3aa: ASSQIGIRSGANVLT
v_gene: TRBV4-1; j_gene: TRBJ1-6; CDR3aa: ASSRTGNSYNSPLH
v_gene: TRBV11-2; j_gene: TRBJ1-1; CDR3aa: ASSLDKGLMNTEAF
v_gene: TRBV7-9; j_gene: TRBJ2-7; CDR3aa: ATAGEGTTYEQY
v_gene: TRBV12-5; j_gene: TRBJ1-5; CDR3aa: ASGLGDSSNQPQH
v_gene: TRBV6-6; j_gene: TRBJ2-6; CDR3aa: ASTSGSSGANVLT
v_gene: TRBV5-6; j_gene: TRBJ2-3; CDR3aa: ASSPPRGDTQY
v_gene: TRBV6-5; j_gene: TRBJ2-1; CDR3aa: ASTETRGEQF
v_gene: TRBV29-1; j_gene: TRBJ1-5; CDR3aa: SVASSNQPQH
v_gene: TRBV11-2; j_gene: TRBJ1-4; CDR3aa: ASSPTSYGGEKLF
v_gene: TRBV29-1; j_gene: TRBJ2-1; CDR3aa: SVSGSPSSYNEQF
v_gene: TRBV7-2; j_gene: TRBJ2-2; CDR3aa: ASSEAKGTRATGELF
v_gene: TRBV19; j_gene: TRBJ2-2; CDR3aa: ASSTISGALTGELF
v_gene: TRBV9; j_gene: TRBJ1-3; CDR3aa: ASSLGNTIY
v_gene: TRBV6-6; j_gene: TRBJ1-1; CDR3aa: ASSPGEAGF
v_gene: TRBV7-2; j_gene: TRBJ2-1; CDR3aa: ASSLGLAGDEQF
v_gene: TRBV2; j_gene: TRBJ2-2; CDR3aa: ASSGSLAGVDTGELF
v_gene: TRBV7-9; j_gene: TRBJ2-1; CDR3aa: ASSLEFGLAGYNEQF
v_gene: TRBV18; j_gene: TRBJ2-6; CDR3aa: ASSPIRTDSSGANVLT
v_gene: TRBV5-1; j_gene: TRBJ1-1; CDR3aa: ASSLAGTGTNTEAF
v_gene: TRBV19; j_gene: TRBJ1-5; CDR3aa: ASSSGTASNQPQH
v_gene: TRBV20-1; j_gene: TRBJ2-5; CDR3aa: SASPPLSNLVKTQY
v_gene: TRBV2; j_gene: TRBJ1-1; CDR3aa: ASKRTGGAADTEAF
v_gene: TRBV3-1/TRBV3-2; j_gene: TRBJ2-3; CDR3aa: ASSPQFSTDTQY
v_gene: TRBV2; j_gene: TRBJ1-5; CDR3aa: ASSEGSSNQPQH
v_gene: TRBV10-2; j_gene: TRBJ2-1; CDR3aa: ASGGIDEQF
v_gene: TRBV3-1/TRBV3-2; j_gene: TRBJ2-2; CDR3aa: ASSQPGLGVGELF
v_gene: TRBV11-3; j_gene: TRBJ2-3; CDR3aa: ASSSGTDTQY
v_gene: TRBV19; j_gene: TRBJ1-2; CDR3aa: ASRQGKIYGYT
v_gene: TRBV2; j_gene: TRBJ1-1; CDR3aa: ASSVQGARNTEAF
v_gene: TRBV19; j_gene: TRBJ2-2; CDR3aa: ASSMAAVANTGELF
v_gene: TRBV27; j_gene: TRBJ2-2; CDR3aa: ASSVQGQGGIGELF
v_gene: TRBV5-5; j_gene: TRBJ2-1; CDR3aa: ASSPPHADNEQF
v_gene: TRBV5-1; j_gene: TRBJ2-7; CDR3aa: ASSRDSYEQY
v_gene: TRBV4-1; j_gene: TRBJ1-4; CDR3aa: ASRSNEKLF
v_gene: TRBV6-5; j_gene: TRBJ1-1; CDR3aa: ASSYSQGLSTEAF
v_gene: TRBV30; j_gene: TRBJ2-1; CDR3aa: AWSVEYEQF
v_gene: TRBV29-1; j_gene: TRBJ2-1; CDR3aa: SADGLAGNNEQF
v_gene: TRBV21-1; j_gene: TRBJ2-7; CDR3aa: ASSTGTRKTY
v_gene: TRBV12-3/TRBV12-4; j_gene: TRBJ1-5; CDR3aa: ASTGTGDQPQH